This T cell receptor (beta chain) was identified in a study of vaccination effects on CD4 cells after COVID-19. Study observations and caveats: Nearly all vaccine-induced clones in healthy recipients recognized only SARS-CoV-2. Late post-vaccination samples showed marked contraction of infection- and vaccine-induced clones. Sampling in the study covered few convalescent patients and included no early post-infection timepoints.

This clone was detected only once. Its cognate antigen is unknown. ViraFEST expansion of antigen-specific CD4+ T cells with viral peptide pools preceded sequencing. Upon completion of around ten days in culture, CD4+ T cells were isolated. Each person got two doses of an mRNA SARS-CoV-2 vaccine, BNT162b2 or mRNA-1273. Clones were sequenced by immunoSEQ multiplex PCR, and TCRdb holds only the in-frame ones, with some missing. The sample has 20,000 to 25,000 clones, about 72% seen once. Germline CDR1 is SGHDT and CDR2 is YYEEEE. V trimming: 4 bases; J trimming: 2 bases; junction bases outside the gene matches: 8. The CDR3 sequence is 15 residues long.

The TCR originated in a human donor who received a COVID-19 vaccine. The chain recombines TRBV5-6 with TRBJ1-1; TRBD1 matches at 7 bases. The sequencing here drew on CD4+ T cells from PBMCs cultured with HCoV-229E spike peptides, taken after COVID-19 vaccination. The CDR3 nucleotides read TGTGCCAGCAGCCGGCGGACAGGAATTAACACTGAAGCTTTCTTT. Its translation: CASSRRTGINTEAFF.